This TCR beta chain was captured in a study of shared clonotypes between healthy human individuals. Study overall: A donor's plate count was three for CD4 naive and three for CD4 memory; CD8 naive had two and CD8 memory one.

Findings and caveats of the study: How much donors shared clonotypes was expected to be affected by sequencing depth.

CD45RO-negative, CCR7-selected cells formed the naive CD8 fraction, which excluded terminally differentiated effector memory CD45RA+ cells. Comments on this clone: Antigen: not known.

The CDR3 length is 15 residues. V lost 4 bases to trimming and J lost 6 bases; unmatched junction nucleotides: 7. CDR1 SEHNR and CDR2 FQNEAQ come from the germline V gene (reference sequence). Sorted-subset replicate PCRs used 200 ng of genomic DNA. This amount corresponded to 33,000 or so T cell genomes. Clones were read by immunoSEQ multiplex PCR, and TCRdb kept only the in-frame ones, dropping some. The sample shows about 2.1 million clones, around 93% of them seen only once. The sample was naive CD8+ T cells from PBMCs. The chain recombines TRBV7-9 with TRBJ1-5; TRBD1 agrees at 9 bases. This receptor was taken from a man between 18 and 35 years old in good health. Some clones in this sample may be carry-over from other donors' samples. CDR3: CASSSEGQGGQPQHF. The DNA for the CDR3 is TGTGCCAGCAGCTCGGAGGGACAGGGAGGTCAGCCCCAGCATTTT.